This T cell receptor (beta chain) was identified during a study of blood T cell repertoires in COVID-19 (dated by TCRdb to about 2020). Study-wide context: Samples from collaborators originated in the United States, Italy and Spain and spanned both the acute and convalescent phases of COVID-19. The prospective study material was composed of cDNA or gDNA derived from T cells, B-cell-depleted T cells, or PBMCs. Subjects who had been exposed to COVID-19, were actively infected with it, or had recovered from it provided the deeply sampled blood TCRbeta repertoires that made up the dataset. The repertoires were made available in a free public database intended to serve as a resource for research on the immune response to SARS-CoV-2. Samples came from the ongoing ImmuneRACE study (first 160 participants) plus 1,254 subjects from 6 global collaborators. A de-identified subject ID, COVID-19 status, age in years and sex were almost always included in the sample metadata. Where available, HLA class I and class II types were obtained from metadata supplied by the sample provider rather than from assay-based typing.

Whole blood was collected in K2EDTA tubes by collaborating institutions according to the institutions' own protocols. Collaborator samples were shipped for TCRbeta analysis as frozen whole blood, isolated PBMCs, or DNA extracted from either sample type. Via the germline V gene, CDR1 is LGHNA and CDR2 YNFKEQ. The CDR3 runs 15 residues from the cysteine to the phenylalanine. Only the CDR3 DNA stays, 45 bases, in frame from base 1. Trimming at the junction amounts to 4 bases on V and 8 bases on J, and the germline ends lie 18 bases apart. With respect to this clone: The specificity of this receptor is unknown. Within one base of it there is no much larger clone, and no base qualities were kept.

TCRbeta CDR3 regions were amplified from genomic DNA by means of the immunoSEQ Assay, a bias-controlled multiplex PCR. As for the authors' bioinformatics: Within the assay, amplification of reference gene primers was used to estimate how many nucleated cells each sample contained. To quantify the absolute abundance of each unique TCRbeta CDR3 rearrangement, sequence reads were collapsed and filtered. For each sample, productive Simpson clonality was calculated by taking the square root of Simpson's diversity index across productive rearrangements. TCRdb took this table from immuneACCESS and kept in-frame rearrangements with V and J called. Such tables lack part of the clones; where checked against another copy, unresolved V genes explain under half of the gap, and the rest is unexplained. Clone size and V and J calls were adopted from that table, with D and trimming inferred from the DNA. The sample table shows approximately 210,000 clones, and about 91% are seen once. The ten most abundant clones make up around 1.2% of the sample.

Overall study results and their limits: The quantity of clinical and demographic metadata differed by source and by participant and was supplied without curation.

The sequence links TRBV4-2 to TRBJ2-1; the D gene cannot be resolved reliably. The sequencing sample was made of peripheral blood. This receptor was taken from a man aged 25-40 years with acute or convalescent COVID-19. The nucleotide sequence reads TGTGCCAGCAGCCCACACGCCACGCTAAGCGATGAGCAGTTCTTC. Its amino acids are CASSPHATLSDEQFF.